The clone carrying this TCR beta chain has ten or more counts. Its specificity is not known. Using its own MiXCR run on the 5' RACE reads, TCRdb lists one record per CDR3 protein. The table lists about 240,000 distinct CDR3 sequences, 6.9% of them singletons. This record belongs to a study of T cells after yellow fever vaccination. Whole-study results and caveats: Post-booster repertoires again held most primary-vaccination clones (about 95% CD4, 80% to 90% CD8). The CD4 compartment and the CD8 compartment contained a small share of clonotypes in common. Sorted repertoires could include abundant contaminating clonotypes from bulk cells. The secondary response peaked faster, at day 5 versus 15, but was weaker.

The sample here was CD4+ T cells sorted from PBMCs, taken 15 days after the yellow fever booster vaccination. The TCR was taken from a man aged 25-45 years who received the YFV17D yellow fever vaccine.

The CDR3 DNA sequence: TGTGCCAGCAGCATGCTAGCGGGAGTATATACAGATACGCAGTATTTT. This translates into CASSMLAGVYTDTQYF. J is TRBJ2-3 and V is TRBV7-2; 10 bases match TRBD2. The CDR3 is 16 amino acids. The ends lost 5 bases at V and 3 bases at J; junction bases unmatched: 8. Germline CDR1 reads SGHTA; CDR2 reads FQGNSA. The full variable domain, completed using reference TRBV7-2 and TRBJ2-3, is GAGVSQSPSNKVTEKGKDVELRCDPISGHTALYWYRQSLGQGLEFLIYFQGNSAPDKSGLPSDRFSAERTGGSVSTLTIQRTQQEDSAVYLCASSMLAGVYTDTQYFGPGTRLTVL.